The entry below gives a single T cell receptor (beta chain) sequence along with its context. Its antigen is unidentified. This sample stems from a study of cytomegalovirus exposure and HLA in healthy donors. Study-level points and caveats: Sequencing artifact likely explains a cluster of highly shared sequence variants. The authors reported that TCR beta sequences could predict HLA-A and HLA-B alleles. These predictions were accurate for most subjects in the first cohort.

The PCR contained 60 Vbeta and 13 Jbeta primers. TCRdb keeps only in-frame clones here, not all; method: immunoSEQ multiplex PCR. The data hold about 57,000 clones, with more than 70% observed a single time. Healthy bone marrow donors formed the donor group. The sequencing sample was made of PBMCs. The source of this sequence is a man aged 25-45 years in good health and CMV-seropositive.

CDR3 sequence (DNA): TGTGCCAGCAGCCGCGACAGGGGGAAAGAAAAACTGTTTTTT. Its translation is CASSRDRGKEKLFF. The rearrangement links TRBV27 to TRBJ1-4, with 9 bases aligning to TRBD1. CDR3 length: 14 residues. V lost 6 bases, J lost 8 bases, and 7 bases stayed unmatched. Germline CDR1 is MNHEY and CDR2 is SMNVEV (reference sequence). Variable domain in full (rest from reference TRBV27 and TRBJ1-4): EAQVTQNPRYLITVTGKKLTVTCSQNMNHEYMSWYRQDPGLGLRQIYYSMNVEVTDKGDVPEGYKVSRKEKRNFPLILESPSPNQTSLYFCASSRDRGKEKLFFGSGTQLSVL.